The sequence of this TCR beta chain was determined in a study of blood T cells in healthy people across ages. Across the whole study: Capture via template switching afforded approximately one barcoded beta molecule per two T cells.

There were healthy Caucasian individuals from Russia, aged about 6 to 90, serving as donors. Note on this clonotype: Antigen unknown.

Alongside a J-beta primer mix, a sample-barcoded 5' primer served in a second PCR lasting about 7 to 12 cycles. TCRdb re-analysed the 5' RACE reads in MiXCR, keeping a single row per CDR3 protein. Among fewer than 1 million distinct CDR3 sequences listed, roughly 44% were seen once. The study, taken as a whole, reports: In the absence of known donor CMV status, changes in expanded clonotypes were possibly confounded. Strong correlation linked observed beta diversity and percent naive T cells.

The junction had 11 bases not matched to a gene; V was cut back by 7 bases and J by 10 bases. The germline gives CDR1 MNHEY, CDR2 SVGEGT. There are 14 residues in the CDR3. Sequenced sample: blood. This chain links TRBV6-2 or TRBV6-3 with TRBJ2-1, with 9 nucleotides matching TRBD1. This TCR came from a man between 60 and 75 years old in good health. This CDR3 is CASTPGQGWSEQFF. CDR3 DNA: TGTGCCAGCACCCCGGGACAGGGTTGGTCCGAGCAGTTCTTC.